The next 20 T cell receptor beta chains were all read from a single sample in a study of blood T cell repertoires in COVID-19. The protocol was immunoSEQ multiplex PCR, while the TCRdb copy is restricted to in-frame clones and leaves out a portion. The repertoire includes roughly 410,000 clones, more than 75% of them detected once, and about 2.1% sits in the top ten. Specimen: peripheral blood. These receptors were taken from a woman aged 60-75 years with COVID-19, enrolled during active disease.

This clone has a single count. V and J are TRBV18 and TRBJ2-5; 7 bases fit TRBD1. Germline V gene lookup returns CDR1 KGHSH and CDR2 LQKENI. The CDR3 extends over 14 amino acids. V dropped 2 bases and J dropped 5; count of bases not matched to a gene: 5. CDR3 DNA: TGTGCCAGCTCACCAATAGGGGGCCCTGAGACCCAGTACTTC. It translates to CASSPIGGPETQYF. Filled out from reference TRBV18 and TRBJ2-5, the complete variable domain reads NAGVMQNPRHLVRRRGQEARLRCSPMKGHSHVYWYRQLPEEGLKFMVYLQKENIIDESGMPKERFSAEFPKEGPSILRIQQVVRGDSAAYFCASSPIGGPETQYFGPGTRLLVL.

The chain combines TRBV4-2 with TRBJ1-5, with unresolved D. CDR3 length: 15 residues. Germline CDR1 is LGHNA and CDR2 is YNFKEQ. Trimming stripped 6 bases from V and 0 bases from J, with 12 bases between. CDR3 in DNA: TGTGCCAGCAGGCGGGCCGAAAATAGCAATCAGCCCCAGCATTTT. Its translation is CASRRAENSNQPQHF.

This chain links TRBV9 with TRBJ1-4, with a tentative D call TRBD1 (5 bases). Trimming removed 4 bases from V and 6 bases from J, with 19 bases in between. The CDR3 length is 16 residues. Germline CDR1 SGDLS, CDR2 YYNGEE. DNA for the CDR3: TGTGCCAGCAGCCTACGGGGGGTCAACATGGATGAAAAACTGTTTTTT. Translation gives CASSLRGVNMDEKLFF.

The CDR3 nucleotides read TGCGCCAGCAGCCCAGCGGGGGGTCCTTACAATGAGCAGTTCTTC. Its translation: CASSPAGGPYNEQFF. This chain uses TRBV10-2 with TRBJ2-1; 9 bases fit TRBD2. This CDR3 has 15 amino acids. V lost 6 bases to trimming and J lost 4 bases; unmatched junction nucleotides: 7. Germline V gene data show CDR1 as WSHSY and CDR2 as SAAADI.

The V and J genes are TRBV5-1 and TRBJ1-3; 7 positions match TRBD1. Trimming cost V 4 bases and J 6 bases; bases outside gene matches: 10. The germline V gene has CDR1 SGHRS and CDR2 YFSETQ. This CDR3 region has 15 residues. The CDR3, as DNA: TGCGCCAGCAGCACCGGGGACAGCGGAACAAACACCATATATTTT. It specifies CASSTGDSGTNTIYF.

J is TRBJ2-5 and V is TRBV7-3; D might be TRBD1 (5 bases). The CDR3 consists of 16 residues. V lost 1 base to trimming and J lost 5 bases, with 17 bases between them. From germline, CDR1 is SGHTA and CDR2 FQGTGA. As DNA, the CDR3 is TGTGCCAGCAGCTTAAATTCTGGGGCAGGTTTTGAGACCCAGTACTTC. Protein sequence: CASSLNSGAGFETQYF.

CDR3 nucleotide sequence: TGTGCCACCAGGGACACGGGCCTCGGGGAGACCCAGTACTTC. This codes for CATRDTGLGETQYF. The rearrangement joins TRBV15 to TRBJ2-5; tentatively, D is TRBD1 (5 bases). CDR1 is LNHNV, CDR2 YYDKDF, per germline (reference sequence). This CDR3 region has 14 residues. Trimming stripped 6 bases from V and 5 bases from J, with 16 bases between. The whole variable domain, filled in from reference TRBV15 and TRBJ2-5, reads DAMVIQNPRYQVTQFGKPVTLSCSQTLNHNVMYWYQQKSSQAPKLLFHYYDKDFNNEADTPDNFQSRRPNTSFCFLDIRSPGLGDTAMYLCATRDTGLGETQYFGPGTRLLVL.

CDR3 bases: TGTGCCAGCAGCACAGGGCCCTGGGGTTCACCCCTCCACTTT. Translated: CASSTGPWGSPLHF. J is TRBJ1-6 and V is TRBV28; possibly TRBD1 for D (6 bases). This CDR3 has 14 amino acids. The V gene's germline CDR1 is MDHEN and CDR2 SYDVKM. V dropped 6 bases and J dropped 9 bases, with 15 bases sitting between them.

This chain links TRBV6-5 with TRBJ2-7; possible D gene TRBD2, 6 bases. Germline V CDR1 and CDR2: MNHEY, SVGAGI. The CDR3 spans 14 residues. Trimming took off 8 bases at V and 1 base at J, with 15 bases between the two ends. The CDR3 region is CASAAGIYSYEQYF. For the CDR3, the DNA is TGTGCCAGCGCGGCGGGGATTTATTCCTACGAGCAGTACTTC.

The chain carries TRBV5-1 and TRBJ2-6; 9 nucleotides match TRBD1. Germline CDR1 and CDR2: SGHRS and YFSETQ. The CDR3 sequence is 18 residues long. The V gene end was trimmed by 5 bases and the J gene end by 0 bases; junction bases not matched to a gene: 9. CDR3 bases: TGCGCCAGCAGACTAACCGGGACAGGGAGCTCTGGGGCCAACGTCCTGACTTTC. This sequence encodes CASRLTGTGSSGANVLTF.

The CDR3 loop reads CASSAGTSGSRYNEQFF. CDR3 nucleotides: TGTGCCAGCAGCGCGGGGACTAGCGGGTCCAGATACAATGAGCAGTTCTTC. The chain couples TRBV28 to TRBJ2-1; 12 nucleotides align to TRBD2. Germline V gene sequence: CDR1 MDHEN, CDR2 SYDVKM. The CDR3 totals 17 residues. Trimming removed 6 bases from V and 4 bases from J; junction bases left unmatched: 10.

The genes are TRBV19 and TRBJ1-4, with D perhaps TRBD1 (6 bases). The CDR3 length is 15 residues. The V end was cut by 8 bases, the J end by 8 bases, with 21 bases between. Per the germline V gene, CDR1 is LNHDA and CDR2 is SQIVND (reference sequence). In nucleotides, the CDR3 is TGTGCCAGTTCTGGACAGAGTACAATCTTAGAAAAACTGTTTTTT. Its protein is CASSGQSTILEKLFF. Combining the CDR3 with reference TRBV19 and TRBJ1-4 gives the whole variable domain DGGITQSPKYLFRKEGQNVTLSCEQNLNHDAMYWYRQDPGQGLRLIYYSQIVNDFQKGDIAEGYSVSREKKESFPLTVTSAQKNPTAFYLCASSGQSTILEKLFFGSGTQLSVL.

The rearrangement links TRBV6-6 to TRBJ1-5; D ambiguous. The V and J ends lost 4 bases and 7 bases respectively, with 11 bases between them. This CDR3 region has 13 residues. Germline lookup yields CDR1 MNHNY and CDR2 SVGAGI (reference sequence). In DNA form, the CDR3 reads TGTGCCAGCAGTTCACAAGTGGTCCAGCCCCAGCATTTT. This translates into CASSSQVVQPQHF.

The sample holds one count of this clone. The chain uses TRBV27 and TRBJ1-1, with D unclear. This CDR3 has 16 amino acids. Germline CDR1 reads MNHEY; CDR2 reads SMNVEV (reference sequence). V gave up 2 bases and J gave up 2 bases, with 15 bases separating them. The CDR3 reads CASSLARSLPNTEAFF. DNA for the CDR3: TGTGCCAGCAGTTTAGCGAGATCCTTACCCAACACTGAAGCTTTCTTT.

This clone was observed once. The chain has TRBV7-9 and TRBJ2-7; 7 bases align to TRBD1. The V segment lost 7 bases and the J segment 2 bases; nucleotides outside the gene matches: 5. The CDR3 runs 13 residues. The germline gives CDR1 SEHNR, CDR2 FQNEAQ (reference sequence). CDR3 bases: TGTGCCAGCAACACCGGACAGGCCTACGAGCAGTACTTC. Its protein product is CASNTGQAYEQYF. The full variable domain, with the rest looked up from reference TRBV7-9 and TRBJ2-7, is DTGVSQNPRHKITKRGQNVTFRCDPISEHNRLYWYRQTLGQGPEFLTYFQNEAQLEKSRLLSDRFSAERPKGSFSTLEIQRTEQGDSAMYLCASNTGQAYEQYFGPGTRLTVT.

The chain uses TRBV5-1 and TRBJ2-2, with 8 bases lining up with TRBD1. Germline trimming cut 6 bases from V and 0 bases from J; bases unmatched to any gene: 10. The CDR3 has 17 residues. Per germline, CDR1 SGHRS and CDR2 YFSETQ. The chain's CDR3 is CASTKDRASANTGELFF. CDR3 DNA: TGCGCCAGCACCAAGGACAGGGCAAGCGCGAACACCGGGGAGCTGTTTTTT. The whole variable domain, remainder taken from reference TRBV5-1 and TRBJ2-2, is KAGVTQTPRYLIKTRGQQVTLSCSPISGHRSVSWYQQTPGQGLQFLFEYFSETQRNKGNFPGRFSGRQFSNSRSEMNVSTLELGDSALYLCASTKDRASANTGELFFGEGSRLTVL.

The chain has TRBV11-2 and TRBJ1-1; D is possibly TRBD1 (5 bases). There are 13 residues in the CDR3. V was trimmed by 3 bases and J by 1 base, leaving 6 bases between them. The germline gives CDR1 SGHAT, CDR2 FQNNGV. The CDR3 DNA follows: TGTGCCAGCAGCTTCGGACAGAACACTGAAGCTTTCTTT. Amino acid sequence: CASSFGQNTEAFF.

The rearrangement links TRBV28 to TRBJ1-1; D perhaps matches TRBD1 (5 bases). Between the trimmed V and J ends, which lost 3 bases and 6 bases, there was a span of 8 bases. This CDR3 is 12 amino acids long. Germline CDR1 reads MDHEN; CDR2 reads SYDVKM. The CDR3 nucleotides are TGTGCCAGCAGTTTTGGGGCTGCTGAAGCTTTCTTT. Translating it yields CASSFGAAEAFF.

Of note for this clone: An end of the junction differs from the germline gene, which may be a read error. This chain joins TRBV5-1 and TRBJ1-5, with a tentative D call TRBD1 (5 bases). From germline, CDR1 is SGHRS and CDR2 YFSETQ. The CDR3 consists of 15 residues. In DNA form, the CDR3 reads TGCGCCCGCAGCTGGGGGGGGAATAGCAATCAGCCCCAGCATTTT. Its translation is CARSWGGNSNQPQHF.

CDR3 sequence reads: CASSSTPDYYNEQFF. DNA for the CDR3: TGTGCCAGCAGCTCGACCCCTGACTACTACAATGAGCAGTTCTTC. The V call is TRBV7-8, the J call TRBJ2-1, with D possibly TRBD2 on 5 matching bases. Trimming shortened V by 4 bases and J by 3 bases, and 13 bases separated the two germline ends. The CDR3 has 15 amino acids. CDR1 is SGHVS and CDR2 is FQNEAQ in the germline V gene. The variable domain in full, completed from reference TRBV7-8 and TRBJ2-1, reads GAGVSQSPRYKVAKRGQDVALRCDPISGHVSLFWYQQALGQGPEFLTYFQNEAQLDKSGLPSDRFFAERPEGSVSTLKIQRTQQEDSAVYLCASSSTPDYYNEQFFGPGTRLTVL.